This TCR beta chain was captured by sequencing in a study of blood T cell repertoires in COVID-19. Study as a whole: The samples span acute and convalescent COVID-19 from the United States, Italy and Spain. The cDNA or gDNA used as material had been derived from T cells, B-cell-depleted T cells, or PBMCs.

Original data processing: Estimation of nucleated cell counts was performed using reference gene primer amplification. Clones were sequenced by immunoSEQ multiplex PCR, and TCRdb holds only the in-frame ones, with some missing. D and trimming were read from the DNA, whereas the V and J calls and clone size are those reported in that table. The sample yields approximately 93,000 clones, 70% to 90% seen once. While infection was still active, Seattle patients were enrolled and then followed longitudinally. In germline, CDR1 is MNHNS, CDR2 SASEGT. Trimming took off 2 bases at V and 8 bases at J, with 13 bases between the two ends. The CDR3 runs to 15 residues.

This chain connects TRBV6-1 to TRBJ1-6; D is uncertain. The clonotype comes from a man aged 50 to 59 with COVID-19, enrolled during active disease. Sequenced: peripheral blood. As DNA, the CDR3 is TGTGCCAGCAGTGAATATGAACAGCAATATTCACCCCTCCACTTT. The encoded protein is CASSEYEQQYSPLHF.